Below are 3 T cell receptor beta chains sequenced from a single sample in a study of CD8 T cells in ankylosing spondylitis. Using its own MiXCR run on the 5' RACE reads, TCRdb lists one record per CDR3 protein. The sample contains around 180,000 distinct CDR3 sequences, over 10% of which appear only once. What was sequenced was blood, either unsorted or a sorted T cell fraction (not recorded which). These receptors all come from a female donor with ankylosing spondylitis or in good health (not recorded which).

Notes on this clonotype: A much bigger clone sits one base away, suggesting this may be a read error. J is TRBJ2-1 and V is TRBV15, with TRBD2 matching 7 bases. The CDR3 extends over 16 amino acids. Germline V gene lookup returns CDR1 LNHNV and CDR2 YYDKDF (reference sequence). After removal of 8 bases from V and 5 bases from J, the junction contained 15 bases not matched to a gene. DNA of the CDR3: TGTGCCACCGCAGGACCGTTAGGACTAGTGGACAATGAGCAGTTCTTC. Protein product: CATAGPLGLVDNEQFF.

This clonotype was recorded many times. This chain uses TRBV20-1 with TRBJ2-5, with D maybe TRBD1 (5 bases). This CDR3 is built from 13 residues. The V gene lost 0 bases and the J gene lost 14 bases, with 19 bases spanning the gap. CDR1 and CDR2 from the germline V gene are DFQATT and SNEGSKA (reference sequence). Here the CDR3 DNA reads TGCAGTGCTAGAGATTTTGGGGCAACGGTTAAATACTTC. It codes for CSARDFGATVKYF.

This chain connects TRBV2 to TRBJ2-5; no clear D. Trimming stripped 7 bases from V and 5 bases from J, with 14 bases between. The germline CDR1 and CDR2 sequences are SNHLY and FYNNEI. The CDR3 loop spans 13 amino acids. CDR3 amino acids: CASKPRSRETQYF. The CDR3 bases are TGTGCCAGCAAGCCCCGATCAAGGGAGACCCAGTACTTC.